A selection of T cell receptor beta chains follows, all from one sample in a study of patients and donors after allogeneic stem cell transplantation. TCRdb re-called the RT-PCR reads with MiXCR, one entry per CDR3 protein. In the table there are about 15,000 distinct CDR3 sequences, roughly a quarter of which are singletons. Sample: blood, either unsorted or a sorted T cell fraction (not recorded which). The receptors originated from a human donor who was either an allogeneic HSCT recipient or a stem cell or donor lymphocyte infusion donor (not recorded which). It is not recorded whose cells these are; they may come from a transplant donor. The CDR3 runs from the conserved cysteine through the conserved F or W. A D gene is named only where the DNA matches it firmly. Clone size is not always given. Where it is, it says once, few, many or a class for expanded clones.

>NA|NA|TRBJ1-2|TRBV7-2
CASSLGPGIGGYTF
TGTGCCAGCAGCTTAGGGCCCGGGATTGGAGGCTACACCTTC
>NA|many|TRBJ2-7|TRBV7-8
CASSRTTGTYEQYF
TGTGCCAGCAGCCGGACCACAGGAACCTACGAGCAGTACTTC
>NA|NA|TRBJ2-3|TRBV11-3
CASSLRETDTQYF
TGTGCCAGCAGCTTACGGGAAACAGATACGCAGTATTTT
>TRBD2|NA|TRBJ2-7|TRBV9
CASSVSSGAPYEQYF
TGTGCCAGCAGCGTATCTAGCGGGGCGCCTTACGAGCAGTACTTC
>NA|NA|TRBJ1-1|TRBV27
CASTSFGSREAFF
TGTGCCAGCACTAGTTTCGGTAGCCGCGAAGCTTTCTTT
>TRBD1|NA|TRBJ1-1|TRBV7-2
CASSLVPDRAEAFF
TGTGCCAGCAGCTTAGTTCCCGACAGGGCAGAAGCTTTCTTT
>NA|NA|TRBJ1-2|TRBV9
CASSDRGGALNYGYTF
TGTGCCAGCAGCGATCGTGGAGGGGCACTTAACTATGGCTACACCTTC
>NA|NA|TRBJ2-3|TRBV3-1
CASSQADPIRTDTQYF
TGTGCCAGCAGCCAAGCTGACCCCATACGCACAGATACGCAGTATTTT
>TRBD2|NA|TRBJ2-2|TRBV12-3/TRBV12-4
CASRLGSGGPGELFF
TGTGCCAGCCGACTCGGTAGCGGGGGGCCCGGGGAGCTGTTTTTT
>NA|NA|TRBJ1-4|TRBV12-3/TRBV12-4
CASSFEGERSNEKLFF
TGTGCCAGCAGTTTCGAGGGGGAGCGGTCTAATGAAAAACTGTTTTTT
>NA|NA|TRBJ2-5|TRBV7-9
CASSRRQETQYF
TGTGCCAGCAGCCGACGACAAGAGACCCAGTACTTC
>TRBD1|many|TRBJ1-1|TRBV6-6
CASSLDRGLTEAFF
TGTGCCAGCAGTTTAGACAGGGGGCTGACTGAAGCTTTCTTT
>NA|few|TRBJ1-1|TRBV5-1
CASSFTGTLNTEAFF
TGCGCCAGCAGCTTTACCGGGACACTGAACACTGAAGCTTTCTTT
>NA|few|TRBJ1-2|TRBV12-3/TRBV12-4
CASFRTGNYGYTF
TGTGCCAGCTTTCGGACGGGGAACTATGGCTACACCTTC
>NA|NA|TRBJ1-5|TRBV27
CASSLTGQPQHF
TGTGCCAGCAGTTTGACGGGTCAGCCCCAGCATTTT
>NA|many|TRBJ1-3|TRBV12-3/TRBV12-4
CASREDSSGNTIYF
TGTGCCAGCAGGGAGGACAGCTCTGGAAACACCATATATTTT
>NA|NA|TRBJ1-3|TRBV12-3/TRBV12-4
CASSLTSSGNTIYF
TGTGCCAGCAGTTTAACGAGCTCTGGAAACACCATATATTTT
>TRBD1|NA|TRBJ1-3|TRBV24-1
CATSDPIPGQGFGNTIYF
TGTGCCACCAGTGACCCGATTCCGGGACAGGGTTTTGGAAACACCATATATTTT
>NA|few|TRBJ1-1|TRBV4-1
CASSQGQGMYVMNTEAFF
TGCGCCAGCAGCCAAGGTCAGGGGATGTATGTAATGAACACTGAAGCTTTCTTT
>NA|few|TRBJ1-1|TRBV6-5
CASSLQLGTEAFF
TGTGCCAGCAGCCTCCAACTAGGCACTGAAGCTTTCTTT
>NA|NA|TRBJ2-5|TRBV6-5
CASSYRVRRETQYF
TGTGCCAGCAGTTACAGGGTCAGGAGGGAGACCCAGTACTTC
>TRBD2|NA|TRBJ2-7|TRBV5-1
CASSQTGTTHEQYF
TGCGCCAGCAGCCAAACCGGGACTACCCACGAGCAGTACTTC
>NA|NA|TRBJ1-5|TRBV12-3/TRBV12-4
CASSARQYSNQPQHF
TGTGCCAGCAGTGCCAGACAGTATAGCAATCAGCCCCAGCATTTT
>NA|NA|TRBJ2-7|TRBV6-2/TRBV6-3
CASGADSYEQYF
TGTGCCAGCGGGGCAGACTCCTACGAGCAGTACTTC
>NA|NA|TRBJ1-2|TRBV6-5
CASGRTGPSFSPHLSFF
TGTGCCAGCGGCAGAACAGGGCCCTCATTTAGCCCCCACCTCTCCTTCTTC
>TRBD1|NA|TRBJ1-2|TRBV6-5
CASSNTGGSYYGYTF
TGTGCCAGCAGCAACACAGGGGGCTCTTACTATGGCTACACCTTC
>TRBD2|NA|TRBJ2-3|TRBV24-1
CATSDLGAGPQTSTDTQYF
TGTGCCACCAGTGATTTAGGAGCGGGGCCCCAGACTAGCACAGATACGCAGTATTTT
>NA|many|TRBJ1-5|TRBV29-1
CSVEDLQDNQPQHF
TGCAGCGTTGAAGATCTACAGGACAATCAGCCCCAGCATTTT
>TRBD1|NA|TRBJ1-6|TRBV20-1
CSAKDRGVSPLHF
TGCAGTGCCAAGGACAGGGGGGTCTCACCCCTCCACTTT
>NA|once|TRBJ1-4|TRBV6-6
CASSYPPWGGSTNEKLFF
TGTGCCAGCAGTTACCCCCCATGGGGGGGATCAACTAATGAAAAACTGTTTTTT
>TRBD1|NA|TRBJ1-6|TRBV19
CASSTQGLPQDSPLHF
TGTGCCAGTAGTACACAGGGGCTTCCGCAAGATTCACCCCTCCACTTT
>TRBD1|NA|TRBJ2-1|TRBV12-3/TRBV12-4
CASSLWTGDNEQFF
TGTGCCAGCAGTTTATGGACAGGGGACAATGAGCAGTTCTTC
>TRBD2|few|TRBJ2-4|TRBV4-2
CASSQYGGAENIQYF
TGTGCCAGCAGCCAATACGGGGGGGCGGAAAACATTCAGTACTTC
>NA|few|TRBJ1-6|TRBV7-2
CASSSRRSYNSPLHF
TGTGCCAGCAGCTCCCGGAGGTCCTATAATTCACCCCTCCACTTT
>NA|NA|TRBJ1-2|TRBV28
CASAEGGDYGYTF
TGTGCCAGCGCCGAGGGGGGGGACTATGGCTACACCTTC
>NA|many|TRBJ1-1|TRBV12-3/TRBV12-4
CASSLVAASSEAFF
TGTGCCAGCAGTTTGGTTGCAGCGAGCAGTGAAGCTTTCTTT
>NA|few|TRBJ1-1|TRBV3-1
CASSPPDGNTEAFF
TGTGCCAGCAGCCCCCCGGACGGAAACACTGAAGCTTTCTTT
>NA|NA|TRBJ1-1|TRBV7-9
CASSLAGRLTEAFF
TGTGCCAGCAGCTTAGCAGGGAGGCTCACTGAAGCTTTCTTT
>NA|NA|TRBJ2-3|TRBV9
CASSVEGTPTDTQYF
TGTGCCAGCAGCGTAGAGGGCACACCAACAGATACGCAGTATTTT
>TRBD2|medium-sized|TRBJ2-5|TRBV11-2
CASSEELAGGFMETQYF
TGTGCCAGCAGCGAAGAGCTAGCGGGGGGATTCATGGAGACCCAGTACTTC
>NA|many|TRBJ1-1|TRBV12-3/TRBV12-4
CASSFAGYTEAFF
TGTGCCAGCAGCTTTGCGGGCTACACTGAAGCTTTCTTT
>TRBD1|NA|TRBJ1-3|TRBV29-1
CSAQGARGNTIYF
TGCAGCGCCCAGGGGGCGCGAGGAAACACCATATATTTT
>NA|NA|TRBJ1-4|TRBV5-6
CASSLEAVRMKKLFF
TGTGCCAGCAGCTTGGAAGCCGTTAGGATGAAAAAACTGTTTTTT
>TRBD1|many|TRBJ1-5|TRBV3-1
CASSRTGGNQPQHF
TGTGCCAGCAGCCGGACAGGCGGCAATCAGCCCCAGCATTTT
>TRBD1|NA|TRBJ1-1|TRBV27
CASRHRQGAYTEAFF
TGTGCCAGCAGGCACCGACAGGGGGCTTACACTGAAGCTTTCTTT
>NA|NA|TRBJ1-3|TRBV12-3/TRBV12-4
CASSGTSGGRNTIYF
TGTGCCAGCAGTGGGACAAGTGGGGGACGGAACACCATATATTTT
>TRBD1|few|TRBJ1-1|TRBV20-1
CSACPGTGTTEAFF
TGCAGTGCTTGTCCCGGGACAGGGACCACTGAAGCTTTCTTT